This TCR beta chain was observed in a study of radiation and T cells in renal cell carcinoma. Points from the study as a whole: No pretreatment tumor biopsies were available for baseline clonotypes. Top tumor clonotypes rose in blood 2 weeks post-radiation, then contracted.

Time point described: blood 2 weeks post-SBRT. Treatment meaning: 15 Gy SBRT to primary tumor, nephrectomy 4 weeks later. Radiation-treated patients gave blood at baseline, week 2 and week 4. Clear cell pathology was present in this patient's renal cell carcinoma. As to this clone: The target antigen is unknown.

Some clones are missing from TCRdb's copy, which holds only in-frame ones; the method was immunoSEQ multiplex PCR. The sample consists of roughly 80,000 clones, roughly 85% of them appearing once. The germline V gene encodes CDR1 SEHNR and CDR2 FQNEAQ (reference sequence). The CDR3 contains 12 residues. V was clipped by 8 bases and J by 0 bases, with 7 bases between them. V gene TRBV7-9 combines with J gene TRBJ2-5; D is perhaps TRBD2 (5 bases). Sequenced material: blood, taken from a patient whose treatment included radiotherapy and nephrectomy. This clonotype originated in a woman between 45 and 60 years old with renal cell carcinoma. The CDR3 here is CASGENQETQYF. CDR3 bases: TGTGCCAGCGGGGAGAACCAAGAGACCCAGTACTTC. The full variable domain, rest sourced from reference TRBV7-9 and TRBJ2-5, is DTGVSQNPRHKITKRGQNVTFRCDPISEHNRLYWYRQTLGQGPEFLTYFQNEAQLEKSRLLSDRFSAERPKGSFSTLEIQRTEQGDSAMYLCASGENQETQYFGPGTRLLVL.